This TCR beta chain appears in the sequencing data of a study of shared clonotypes between healthy human individuals. Overall study: A couple of female and a few male donors aged 18 to 49 were enrolled.

The run depth of the assay was deep. For unsorted PBMC, around 300 ng DNA per replicate equaled 25,000 to 30,000 T cell genomes. Clones were sequenced by immunoSEQ multiplex PCR, and TCRdb holds only the in-frame ones, with some missing. In the table there are 450,000 to 500,000 clones, 78% of which are singletons. Donors were healthy HIV-negative adults without recently reported acute infections or vaccinations. V was clipped by 5 bases and J by 5 bases; unmatched bases: 9. The CDR3 spans 15 residues. Germline V gives CDR1 SGHRS, CDR2 YFSETQ. This clone was counted many times. This receptor was identified in a middle-aged woman in good health. Some clones in this sample may be carry-over from other donors' samples. The sequencing input was PBMCs. V gene TRBV5-1 combines with J gene TRBJ2-5; 10 positions agree with TRBD2. DNA of the CDR3: TGCGCCAGCAGTCAGCTAGCGGGAGTCTTGGAGACCCAGTACTTC. This encodes CASSQLAGVLETQYF.